This TCR beta chain stems from a study of blood T cell repertoires in COVID-19. Germline lookup yields CDR1 LGHNA and CDR2 YSLEER. Losses at the gene ends were 6 bases for V and 0 bases for J; bases not matched to a gene: 5. The CDR3 contains 16 residues. Assay: immunoSEQ multiplex PCR; the TCRdb copy retains only in-frame clones and omits some. The sample carries 40,000 or so clones, 70% to 90% recorded once. The sequence came from a human donor in a cohort sampled during active COVID-19. The chain employs TRBV4-3 and TRBJ1-6, with 7 bases matching TRBD1. The sequencing sample was made of peripheral blood. In nucleotides, the CDR3 is TGCGCCAGCAGGCGGGACAGCAGCTCCTATAATTCACCCCTCCACTTT. Translated, it gives CASRRDSSSYNSPLHF.